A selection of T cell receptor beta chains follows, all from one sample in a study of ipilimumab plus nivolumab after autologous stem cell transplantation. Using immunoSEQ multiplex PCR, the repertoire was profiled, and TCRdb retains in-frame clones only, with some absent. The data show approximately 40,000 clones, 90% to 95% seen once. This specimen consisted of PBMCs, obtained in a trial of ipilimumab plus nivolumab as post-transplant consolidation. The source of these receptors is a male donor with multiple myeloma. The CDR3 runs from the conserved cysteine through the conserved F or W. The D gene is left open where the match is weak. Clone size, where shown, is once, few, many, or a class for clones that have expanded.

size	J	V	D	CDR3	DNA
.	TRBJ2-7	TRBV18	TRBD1	CASSPQQGAREQYF	TGTGCCAGCTCACCACAGCAGGGGGCGCGGGAGCAGTACTTC
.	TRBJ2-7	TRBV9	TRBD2	CASSSRAGSYEQYF	TGTGCCAGCAGCTCGCGAGCGGGATCCTACGAGCAGTACTTC
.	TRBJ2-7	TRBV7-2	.	CASSLVGVGEQYF	TGTGCCAGCAGCTTAGTAGGGGTGGGCGAGCAGTACTTC
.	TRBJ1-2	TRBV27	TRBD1	CASRRQGSSGYTF	TGTGCCAGCAGAAGACAGGGTTCGAGCGGCTACACCTTC
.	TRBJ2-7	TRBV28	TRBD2	CASKNLAGGSYEQYF	TGTGCCAGCAAAAACTTAGCGGGGGGATCCTACGAGCAGTACTTC
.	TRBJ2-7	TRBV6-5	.	CASSYQGLREQYF	TGTGCCAGCAGTTACCAGGGGCTTAGGGAGCAGTACTTC
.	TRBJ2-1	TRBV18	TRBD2	CASSSTSGRALSGQFF	TGTGCCAGCTCAAGTACTAGCGGGAGGGCCTTAAGCGGGCAGTTCTTC
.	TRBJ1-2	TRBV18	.	CASSPGSGVGYGYTF	TGTGCCAGCTCACCAGGGTCAGGGGTCGGCTATGGCTACACCTTC
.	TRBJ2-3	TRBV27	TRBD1	CASPTYTGQGARNGLIDTQYF	TGTGCCAGTCCAACTTATACGGGACAGGGGGCCCGCAATGGACTAATAGATACGCAGTATTTT
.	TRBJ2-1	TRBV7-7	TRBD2	CASRHGLADTYNEQFF	TGTGCCAGCAGACATGGACTAGCGGACACCTACAATGAGCAGTTCTTC
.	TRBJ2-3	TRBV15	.	CATSREASGIDTQYF	TGTGCCACCAGCAGGGAAGCCTCGGGGATAGATACGCAGTATTTT
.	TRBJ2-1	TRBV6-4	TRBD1	CASSDSGTGSYNEQFF	TGTGCCAGCAGTGACAGCGGGACAGGGTCCTACAATGAGCAGTTCTTC
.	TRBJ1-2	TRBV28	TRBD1	CAGQTGIGYGYTF	TGTGCCGGTCAGACAGGGATCGGTTATGGCTACACCTTC
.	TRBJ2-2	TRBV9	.	CASSVGHNTGELFF	TGTGCCAGCAGCGTAGGACACAACACCGGGGAGCTGTTTTTT
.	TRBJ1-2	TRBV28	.	CASSYPTRHYGYTF	TGTGCCAGCAGTTACCCAACACGGCACTATGGCTACACCTTC
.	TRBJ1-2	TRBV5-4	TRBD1	CASSLHGQGVRNYGYTF	TGTGCCAGCAGCTTGCACGGACAGGGGGTAAGGAACTATGGCTACACCTTC
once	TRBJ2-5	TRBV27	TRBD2	CASRPLGSGGAVSFETQYF	TGTGCCAGCAGACCCCTTGGGAGCGGGGGGGCGGTATCATTTGAGACCCAGTACTTC
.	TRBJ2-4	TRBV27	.	CASSPGLAKNIQYF	TGTGCCAGCAGTCCGGGACTAGCCAAAAACATTCAGTACTTC
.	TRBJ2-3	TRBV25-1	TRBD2	CASGGTSGSTDTQYF	TGTGCCAGCGGAGGGACTAGCGGGAGCACAGATACGCAGTATTTT
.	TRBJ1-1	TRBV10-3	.	CAISDLEGAEAFF	TGTGCCATCAGTGACCTCGAGGGGGCTGAAGCTTTCTTT
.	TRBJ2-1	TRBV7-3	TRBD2	CASSLSPTSSGGAYEQFF	TGTGCCAGCAGCTTAAGCCCTACCTCTAGCGGGGGGGCATATGAGCAGTTCTTC
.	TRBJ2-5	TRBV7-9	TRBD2	CASSLALYAGVETQYF	TGTGCCAGCAGCTTAGCGCTGTACGCGGGAGTGGAGACCCAGTACTTC
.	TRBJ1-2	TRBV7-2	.	CASSLEGSGTGYGYTF	TGTGCCAGCAGCTTAGAAGGGTCCGGGACGGGCTATGGCTACACCTTC
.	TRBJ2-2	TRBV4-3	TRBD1	CASSQDVHHRGNTGELFF	TGCGCCAGCAGCCAAGATGTCCATCACAGGGGGAACACCGGGGAGCTGTTTTTT
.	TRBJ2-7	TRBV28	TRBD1	CASRSFRTGSSYEQYF	TGTGCCAGCAGGTCGTTTAGGACAGGGAGCAGCTACGAGCAGTACTTC
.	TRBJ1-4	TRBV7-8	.	CASSTLRRPNEKLFF	TGTGCCAGCAGCACCCTCAGGAGACCTAATGAAAAACTGTTTTTT
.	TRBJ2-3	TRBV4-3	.	CASSQDPGRTDTQYF	TGCGCCAGCAGCCAAGATCCAGGGAGGACAGATACGCAGTATTTT
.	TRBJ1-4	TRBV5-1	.	CASSLGVSERDEKLFF	TGCGCCAGCAGCTTGGGCGTGTCGGAGAGGGACGAAAAACTGTTTTTT
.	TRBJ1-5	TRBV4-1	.	CASSQVGSSNQPQHF	TGCGCCAGCAGCCAAGTGGGCAGTAGCAATCAGCCCCAGCATTTT
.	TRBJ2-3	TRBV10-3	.	CAISDPAKGTDTQYF	TGTGCCATCAGTGACCCTGCTAAGGGGACAGATACGCAGTATTTT
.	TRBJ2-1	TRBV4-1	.	CASSQAFDPGPYNEQFF	TGCGCCAGCAGCCAAGCCTTCGACCCGGGCCCCTACAATGAGCAGTTCTTC
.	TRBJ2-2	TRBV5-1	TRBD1	CASSIQQGGELFF	TGCGCCAGCAGCATACAACAGGGGGGTGAGCTGTTTTTT
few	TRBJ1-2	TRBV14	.	CASSQDQGYGYTF	TGTGCCAGCAGCCAAGATCAGGGGTATGGCTACACCTTC